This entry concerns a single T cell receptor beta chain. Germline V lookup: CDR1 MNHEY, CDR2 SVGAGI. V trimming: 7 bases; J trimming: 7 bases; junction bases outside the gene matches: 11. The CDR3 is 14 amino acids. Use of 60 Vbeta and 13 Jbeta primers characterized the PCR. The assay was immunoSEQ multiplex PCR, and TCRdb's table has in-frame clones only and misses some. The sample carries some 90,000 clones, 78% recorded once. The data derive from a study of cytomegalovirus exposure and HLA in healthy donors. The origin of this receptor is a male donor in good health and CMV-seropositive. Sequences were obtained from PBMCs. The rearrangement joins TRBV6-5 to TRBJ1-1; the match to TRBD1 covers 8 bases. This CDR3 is CASKRDRSKNEAFF. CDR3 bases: TGTGCCAGCAAAAGGGACAGGAGTAAAAATGAAGCTTTCTTT.